This passage covers 6 T cell receptor beta chains from one sample sequenced in a study of T-cell reconstitution after alpha-beta-depleted transplantation in children. The authors prepared the TCRbeta library with unique molecular identifiers. Each CDR3 protein is one row after TCRdb ran MiXCR on the PCR reads. The sample consists of approximately 650,000 distinct CDR3 sequences, around 13% of them appearing once. The sample consisted of PBMCs, taken before TCRalphabeta/CD19-depleted stem cell transplant. The receptors shown here come from a girl aged 2 to 9 with congenital amegakaryocytic thrombocytopenia, due to receive a stem cell transplant.

There are a few counts of this clonotype. The chain uses TRBV7-6 and TRBJ2-3; 7 bases are shared with TRBD2. CDR3 length: 14 amino acids. J gave up 11 bases and V 1 base, and 9 bases lay outside the gene matches. Germline lookup yields CDR1 SGHVS and CDR2 FNYEAQ. CDR3 DNA sequence: TGTGCCAGCAGCTTAGATCGGGCGGGAGCACGGCAGTATTTT. As protein: CASSLDRAGARQYF.

This clonotype was found many times. At one end the junction does not follow the germline gene, possibly because of a read error. J is TRBJ2-7 and V is TRBV12-3 or TRBV12-4; TRBD1 matches at 9 bases. The CDR3 covers 13 residues. The CDR3 reads CASSLQGAYEQYF. The CDR3 nucleotides are TGCGCCAGCAGCTTACAGGGGGCGTACGAGCAGTACTTC.

This clonotype has at least ten counts. The chain employs TRBV12-3 or TRBV12-4 and TRBJ1-3; D is unclear. The CDR3 sequence is 14 residues long. Between the trimmed V and J ends, which lost 6 bases and 0 bases, there was a span of 9 bases. This chain's CDR3 is CASSLGSSGNTIYF. CDR3 DNA sequence: TGTGCCAGCAGCCTCGGGTCCTCTGGAAACACCATATATTTT.

This clonotype was seen a few times. The chain is built from TRBV20-1 and TRBJ2-4, with 9 bases aligning to TRBD1. The V segment lost 2 bases and the J segment 3 bases; nucleotides outside the gene matches: 17. The germline V gene has CDR1 DFQATT and CDR2 SNEGSKA (reference sequence). The CDR3 length is 19 residues. Here the CDR3 reads CSARPESGQGIGGKNIQYF. The CDR3 nucleotides are TGCAGTGCTAGACCTGAATCCGGACAGGGGATCGGCGGCAAAAACATTCAGTACTTC.

This rearrangement joins TRBV3-1 to TRBJ2-7, with TRBD2 identical over 7 bases. The CDR3 covers 15 residues. The ends lost 3 bases at V and 3 bases at J; junction bases unmatched: 8. From germline, CDR1 is LGHDT and CDR2 YNNKEL (reference sequence). The CDR3 nucleotides are TGTGCCAGCAGCCACCCCGCAGCGGGACTCTACGAGCAGTACTTC. As protein: CASSHPAAGLYEQYF.

This clonotype was seen at least ten times. The chain recombines TRBV10-3 with TRBJ1-1, with D possibly being TRBD1 (6 bases). Germline V gene sequence: CDR1 ENHRY, CDR2 SYGVKD. There are 17 residues in the CDR3. The V end lost 0 bases, the J end lost 6 bases, and 20 bases lay between the germline ends. The CDR3 DNA follows: TGTGCCATCAGTGAGTCGGGTAGGGGGTTGGTATCGTCTGAAGCTTTCTTT. Translation gives CAISESGRGLVSSEAFF.